This T cell receptor beta chain emerged from a study of cytomegalovirus exposure and HLA in healthy donors (dated by TCRdb to the late 2010s). For context, the study as a whole: According to an earlier analysis of 550 to 700 of the donors, about 170 million T cells yielded some 120 million unique TCR beta sequences and about 300 Gb of sequence data. The study aimed to test whether cataloging public T cell receptors could reveal signatures of past pathogen exposure. In addition to the first cohort of approximately 670 subjects, a separate validation cohort of under 150 different subjects was used. Donor age, sex, ethnicity and CMV serostatus were collected together with the repertoire data. All discovery cohort repertoires had been generated using a single sequencing platform. In the later analysis, no new phenotypic data were used to find candidate immune exposures; instead, reliance was placed on TCR beta sequences and their occurrence across donors. Genome-wide SNP genotypes for about 65% of the 666 donors were used in a later genetic analysis, which treated that subset as a discovery cohort. The number of typed donors differed by locus: 629-630 for A, B, C, DRB1 and DQB1; roughly 510 for DQA1; some 590 for DPA1; and 400 to 480 for DPB1. Because of strong linkage in the cohort, five DR-DQ haplotypes were treated as single units for association and clustering. Of the roughly 420 genotyped donors, 81% were placed in the genetic ancestry cluster associated with self-reported Caucasian donors. An early release that covered more than 550 HLA-typed donors contained approximately 300 gigabases of sequencing data and tens of millions of unique TCR sequences. An earlier analysis of several hundred of the donors applied high-throughput TCR beta sequencing to assess whether each TCR beta V gene segment acted as functional or pseudogenic. To study patterns of TCR occurrence, a later analysis re-analyzed previously published TCR beta repertoires from 550 to 800 donors and added high-resolution HLA genotyping. Using immunosequencing, the study profiled T cell repertoires from 550 to 750 subjects and related those repertoires to cytomegalovirus serostatus. Among roughly 370 genotyped donors of the cohort, an average of about 240,000 unique TCR beta nucleotide sequences were sequenced per donor, around 20% of them non-productive. Both class I and class II loci were covered by HLA typing, at four-digit resolution. To predict cytomegalovirus infection status, the study combined high-throughput TCR immunosequencing, statistical association of individual TCRs with disease status, and machine learning. General findings and caveats noted by the study authors: The cohort was sequenced for TCR beta chains only, and without alpha or paired-chain data the features that could be detected were limited. Most CMV-associated TCR beta chains appeared to be HLA-restricted in a later analysis, and the HLA associations seemed to be driven largely by CMV exposure. When HLA alleles, especially DR and DQ, strongly co-occurred, TCR associations were difficult to assign to individual alleles. A later genetic analysis associated a missense DCLRE1C variant with V-gene and J-gene trimming of TCR beta chains, and an independent cohort replicated the association. In the study, around 150 TCR beta chains were listed as associated with cytomegalovirus. A cluster of highly shared sequence variants was judged likely to be a technical artifact of the sequencing pipeline. An earlier analysis of some 590 of the donors showed that most TCR beta V segments appeared in productive rearrangements either about 87% or about 30% of the time, which broadly matched IMGT annotations. Roughly 17 rarely observed V segments, including chromosome 9 orphons, were excluded from the earlier analysis of a few hundred of the donors because counts were too low. A later analysis reported that several top co-occurrence clusters appeared linked to parvovirus B19, influenza, CMV and Epstein-Barr virus. Because HLA typing was missing for some donors at each locus, association tests included only the typed subset. For the cohort, immune exposure information was limited to CMV serostatus. The authors suggested that the approach could potentially be extended to other disease states and immunological phenotypes. Cytomegalovirus status was reported to be diagnosed by the classifier with high specificity and sensitivity in both the original and validation cohorts. In vitro tests confirmed that a few of the cytomegalovirus-associated TCR beta chains recognize cytomegalovirus antigens. Most TCR sequences were observed very rarely across donors, whereas some public TCRs were present in many individuals. In a later analysis, TCR association rates were found to vary across HLA loci, with the most associated TCRs seen for DRB1 alleles and the fewest for HLA-C alleles. Compared with equally common non-associated chains, HLA-associated TCR beta chains in a later analysis were more clonally expanded and had lower generation probabilities. Some IMGT-functional V segments, including TRBV6-2 and TRBV6-3, could not be told apart with the 87-base-pair reads, so those segments were excluded. Linkage disequilibrium might explain the correlated functional status among segregating V segments, but an unknown experimental factor could not be ruled out. A further reported finding was that TCR beta sequences accurately predicted the HLA-A and HLA-B alleles for most subjects in the first cohort. Specific HLA alleles were associated with roughly 16,000 TCR beta sequences at a false discovery rate of 0.05 in a later analysis. According to a later genetic analysis, donors in an Asian-associated ancestry cluster had fewer N-insertions in productive TCRs than the approximately 700-donor mean. The presence/absence analyses assumed that sequencing depth was roughly uniform across donors, and that assumption may not be true.

The library was prepared using the immunoSEQ multiplex PCR assay. For the multiplex PCR, a mixture combining 60 forward primers for TCR Vbeta segments and 13 reverse primers for TCR Jbeta segments was used. The CDR3 region of rearranged TCR beta genes was amplified from genomic DNA by a multiplex PCR assay. The amplified TCR beta libraries were sequenced on the Illumina HiSeq System as 87-base-pair reads. Processing in the source paper ran as follows. A later analysis tallied approximately 87 million unique TCR beta chains across the roughly 610 repertoires, and approximately 11 million of those chains were shared by two or more donors. Raw reads were error-corrected and collapsed into unique sequences with a nearest-neighbor algorithm that merged closely related sequences to remove PCR and sequencing errors. V, D and J gene segments were assigned by aligning CDR3 sequences to IMGT reference sequences. For a sequence to be retained, a match of at least six nucleotides to both a V gene segment and a J gene segment was required. Rearrangements were called productive when the CDR3 lacked stop codons and stayed in frame with V and J; all others were non-productive. CDR3 was defined by IMGT convention, running from the second conserved V-encoded cysteine to the conserved J-encoded phenylalanine. Sequences without an unambiguous match to a single V gene segment were excluded from the earlier analysis of several hundred of the donors. In an earlier analysis of several hundred of the donors, V segments were called functional above 56.7% productive rearrangements and were called segregating when the between-donor standard deviation exceeded 5%. A statistical classification framework was built for diagnosing cytomegalovirus status from the catalog of TCR beta chain sequences. In a later analysis, TCR nucleotide sequences were compared against IMGT/GENE-DB human TR gene sequences so that V and J genes could be assigned. Using the TCRdist pipeline, a later analysis assigned CDR3 sequences along with most-parsimonious VDJ recombination scenarios. A later analysis defined each TCR beta chain by its CDR3 amino acid sequence plus V-gene family, and excluded reads lacking a unique V-gene family. In a later analysis, 500 to 700 highly shared, low-generation-probability nucleotide sequences were removed to address suspected cross-contamination and a sequencing artifact. In a later analysis, a clonal expansion index was calculated for each public chain from normalized within-repertoire ranks of inferred template counts. A later analysis computed generation probabilities with a VDJ recombination model fitted to out-of-frame rearrangements, and checked the results against IGoR. In a later analysis, TCR-TCR, TCR-HLA and TCR-CMV co-occurrence was scored with hypergeometric tests, and a repertoire-size bias correction was applied to TCR pairs. A later analysis estimated false discovery rates by permuting HLA or CMV assignments 20 times. A later analysis grouped co-occurring TCRs with DBSCAN, adding TCRdist sequence similarity when clustering within HLA-allele-positive subsets. Co-occurrence clustering excluded repertoires with fewer than 30,000 or more than 120,000 public chains, plus five with anomalous nucleotide sharing. TCRdb took this table from immuneACCESS and kept in-frame rearrangements with V and J called. Such tables lack part of the clones; where checked against another copy, unresolved V genes explain under half of the gap, and the rest is unexplained. V and J calls and clone size are those listed in that table; D and trimming were worked out from the DNA. Across this sample there are some 130,000 clones, with approximately 9% seen only once. The ten largest account for roughly 6.4% of the sample.

The CDR3 runs 14 residues from the cysteine to the phenylalanine. Solely the CDR3 DNA is kept, with 42 bases framed from the first base. The junction shows trimming of 5 bases on V and 4 bases on J, and the gene matches do not reach 4 bases of it. The germline V gene provides CDR1 SGHTA and CDR2 FQGNSA. Only a few counts were recorded for this clone. It has no known antigen specificity. Base quality data are lacking; no much larger clone is found one base away. The cohort was made up of 500 to 800 healthy bone marrow donors. Cohort members were all nominally healthy when sampled, although unrecorded immune exposures were likely present. The donor tested CMV seropositive and was one of the 289 seropositive cohort members. Each donor provided a peripheral blood sample, and peripheral blood mononuclear cells were used for TCR beta sequencing. The Qiagen DNeasy Blood Extraction Kit was used to extract genomic DNA from the blood cell samples.

The receptor chain draws on TRBV7-2 and TRBJ1-2, with TRBD1 matching 10 junction bases. This TCR came from a woman aged 35 to 49 in good health and CMV-seropositive. Sequenced sample: PBMCs. The DNA sequence is TGTGCCAGCAGCCAGGGACAGGGGCCCTATGGCTACACCTTC. It encodes CASSQGQGPYGYTF.